This T cell receptor (beta chain) comes out of a study of identical twins. Study-wide results and limits: Those out-of-frame alpha sequences shared by twins showed an excess of low generation probability.

Many counts were recorded for this clonotype. What it binds is not known. V was clipped by 3 bases and J by 6 bases, with 11 bases between them. This CDR3 is built from 13 residues. Germline V lookup: CDR1 MNHEY, CDR2 SMNVEV (reference sequence). TCRdb called the 5' RACE reads again in MiXCR, with one record for every CDR3 protein. The table lists more than 600,000 distinct CDR3 sequences, around a sixth of them singletons, with under 15% in the top ten. The sample also formed part of further work on T cells expressing NK-cell markers. That study adds: In sorted CD3+CD56+NKG2C+, CD3+CD56+NKG2C- and CD3+CD56-NKG2C+ T cells, TCR beta repertoires were obtained. In several experiments, sorting was confined to alpha-beta TCR T cells through use of an anti-gamma-delta TCR antibody. Among a few donors, these clonotypes also ranked first in the CD3+CD56-NKG2C+ fraction.

Sequenced: PBMCs. The chain uses TRBV27 and TRBJ1-1; D not certain. The receptor's source is a woman aged 18-35 years in good health. In nucleotides, the CDR3 is TGTGCCAGCAGTTTCGGGGTTGGGGCTGAAGCTTTCTTT. This encodes CASSFGVGAEAFF.